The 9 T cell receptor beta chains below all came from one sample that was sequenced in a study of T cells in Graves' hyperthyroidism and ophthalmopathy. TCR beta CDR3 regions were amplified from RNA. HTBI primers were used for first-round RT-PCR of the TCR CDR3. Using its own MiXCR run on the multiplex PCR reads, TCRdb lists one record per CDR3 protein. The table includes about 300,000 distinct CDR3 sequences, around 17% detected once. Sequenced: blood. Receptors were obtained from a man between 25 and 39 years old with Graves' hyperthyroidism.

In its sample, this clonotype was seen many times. This chain's CDR3 is CASSPTSGRRYEQYF. The CDR3 DNA reads as TGTGCCAGCTCGCCAACTAGCGGGAGGCGCTACGAGCAGTACTTC. The rearrangement links TRBV18 to TRBJ2-7; TRBD2 matches at 12 bases. This CDR3 has 15 residues. J gave up 3 bases and V 6 bases, and 6 bases lay outside the gene matches. Germline values: CDR1 KGHSH, CDR2 LQKENI.

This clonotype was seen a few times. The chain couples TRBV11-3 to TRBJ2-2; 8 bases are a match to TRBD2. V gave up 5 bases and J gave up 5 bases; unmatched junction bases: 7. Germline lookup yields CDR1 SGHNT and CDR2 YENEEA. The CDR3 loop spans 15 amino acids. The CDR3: CASSPEGLGTGELFF. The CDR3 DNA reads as TGTGCCAGCAGCCCTGAGGGACTAGGAACCGGGGAGCTGTTTTTT.

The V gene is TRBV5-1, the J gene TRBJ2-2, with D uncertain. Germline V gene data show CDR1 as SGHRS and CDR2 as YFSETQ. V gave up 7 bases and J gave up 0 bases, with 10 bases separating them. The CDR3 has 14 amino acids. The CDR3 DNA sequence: TGCGCCAGCTTCCTGGTACCGAACACCGGGGAGCTGTTTTTT. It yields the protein CASFLVPNTGELFF.

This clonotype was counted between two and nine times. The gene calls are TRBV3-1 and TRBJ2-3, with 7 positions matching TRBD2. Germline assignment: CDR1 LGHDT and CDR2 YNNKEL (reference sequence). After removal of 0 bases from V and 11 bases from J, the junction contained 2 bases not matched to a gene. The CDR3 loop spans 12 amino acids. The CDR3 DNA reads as TGTGCCAGCAGCCAAGAAGCGGGACGGCAGTATTTT. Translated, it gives CASSQEAGRQYF.

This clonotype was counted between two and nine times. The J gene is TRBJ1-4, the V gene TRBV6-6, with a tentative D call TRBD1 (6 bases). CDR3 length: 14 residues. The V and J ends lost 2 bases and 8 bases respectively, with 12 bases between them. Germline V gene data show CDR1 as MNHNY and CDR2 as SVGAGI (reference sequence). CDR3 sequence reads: CASSYGGLREKLFF. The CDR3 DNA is TGTGCCAGCAGTTACGGGGGGCTAAGGGAAAAACTGTTTTTT.

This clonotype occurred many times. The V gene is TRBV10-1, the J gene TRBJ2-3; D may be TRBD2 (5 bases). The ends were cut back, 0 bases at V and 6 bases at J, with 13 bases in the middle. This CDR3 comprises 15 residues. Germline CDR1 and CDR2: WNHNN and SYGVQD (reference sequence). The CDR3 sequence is CASSESGWEKDTQYF. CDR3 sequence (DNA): TGCGCCAGCAGTGAGTCTGGTTGGGAGAAGGATACGCAGTATTTT.

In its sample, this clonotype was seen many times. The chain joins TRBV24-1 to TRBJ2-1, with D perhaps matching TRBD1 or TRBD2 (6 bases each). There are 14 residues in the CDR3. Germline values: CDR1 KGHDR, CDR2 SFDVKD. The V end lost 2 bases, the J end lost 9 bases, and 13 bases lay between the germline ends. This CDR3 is CATSDSLEGGEQFF. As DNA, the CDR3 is TGTGCCACCAGTGATTCCCTTGAGGGGGGTGAGCAGTTCTTC.

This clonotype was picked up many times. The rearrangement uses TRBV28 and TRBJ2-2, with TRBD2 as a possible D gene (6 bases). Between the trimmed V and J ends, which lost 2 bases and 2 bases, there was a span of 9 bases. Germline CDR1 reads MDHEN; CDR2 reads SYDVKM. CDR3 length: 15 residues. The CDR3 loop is CASSLRRGNTGELFF. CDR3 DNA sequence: TGTGCCAGCAGTTTAAGGCGGGGAAACACCGGGGAGCTGTTTTTT.

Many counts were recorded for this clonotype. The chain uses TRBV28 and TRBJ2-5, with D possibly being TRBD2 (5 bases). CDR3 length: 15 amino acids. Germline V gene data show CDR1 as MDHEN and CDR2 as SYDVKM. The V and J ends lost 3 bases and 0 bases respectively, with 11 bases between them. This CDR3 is CASSLGTSDQETQYF. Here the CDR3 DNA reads TGTGCCAGCAGTTTGGGTACTAGTGACCAAGAGACCCAGTACTTC.